The 27 T cell receptor beta chains below were found in one sample sequenced in a study of human T cells and chemical hapten exposure. One entry per CDR3 protein results from TCRdb running MiXCR on the RACE reads. In the table there are 300,000 to 450,000 distinct CDR3 sequences, approximately 5.1% of which are singletons. As to time point: patch test 1, 2 weeks after DPC sensitization. Treatment reported: therapeutic diphenylcyclopropenone sensitization with weekly scalp DPC. The sequences come from whole blood, collected in connection with sensitization to the hapten diphenylcyclopropenone (DPC). The receptor source for this set is a woman aged 50 to 60 with alopecia areata. Some clones in this sample may be carry-over from other donors' samples.

This clonotype occurred a few times. The V call is TRBV7-2, the J call TRBJ1-1; D is possibly TRBD1 (5 bases). Germline values: CDR1 SGHTA, CDR2 FQGNSA. The CDR3 is 13 amino acids. Trimming left V 7 bases short and J 1 base short, with 10 bases between. CDR3 bases: TGTGCCAGCACCTTCGACAGGAACACTGAAGCTTTCTTT. Encoded protein: CASTFDRNTEAFF.

This chain links TRBV10-3 with TRBJ1-2; D is unresolved. This CDR3 comprises 12 residues. The V gene lost 6 bases and the J gene lost 8 bases, with 13 bases spanning the gap. Germline V gene lookup returns CDR1 ENHRY and CDR2 SYGVKD. The chain's CDR3 is CAISSTTLGYTF. The CDR3 DNA follows: TGTGCCATCAGCTCGACTACTCTGGGCTACACCTTC.

This clonotype was seen at least ten times. The chain links TRBV6-2 or TRBV6-3 to TRBJ2-1; D might be TRBD1 (6 bases). Germline V lookup: CDR1 MNHEY, CDR2 SVGEGT. The CDR3 totals 14 residues. V lost 3 bases to trimming and J lost 10 bases, with 16 bases between them. DNA for the CDR3: TGTGCCAGCAGTTATCTCGGACAGTTGGCCGAGCAGTTCTTC. The encoded protein is CASSYLGQLAEQFF.

This clonotype was observed a handful of times. The chain recombines TRBV6-5 with TRBJ2-5; D possibly corresponds to TRBD2 (6 bases). CDR3 length: 16 amino acids. CDR1 MNHEY and CDR2 SVGAGI come from the germline V gene. Trimming took off 0 bases at V and 5 bases at J, with 16 bases between the two ends. The CDR3 reads CASSYSIAGLAETQYF. In DNA form, the CDR3 reads TGTGCCAGCAGTTACTCGATTGCGGGACTGGCGGAGACCCAGTACTTC.

The sample holds many counts of this clonotype. This rearrangement joins TRBV3-1 to TRBJ1-4, with unresolved D. Germline V gene sequence: CDR1 LGHDT, CDR2 YNNKEL (reference sequence). This CDR3 comprises 15 residues. V was pared by 5 bases and J by 2 bases, with 12 bases between. CDR3 region: CASSKRAETNEKLFF. The DNA for the CDR3 is TGTGCCAGCAGCAAACGGGCAGAGACTAATGAAAAACTGTTTTTT.

This clonotype has ten or more counts. V usage is TRBV2 and J usage is TRBJ1-2, with D unresolved. Germline V gives CDR1 SNHLY, CDR2 FYNNEI. The CDR3 spans 11 residues. Trimming removed 6 bases from V and 8 bases from J, with 10 bases in between. The CDR3 nucleotides read TGTGCCAGCAGAGACGGACTAGGCTACACCTTC. Translating gives CASRDGLGYTF.

The rearrangement links TRBV5-5 to TRBJ2-1; 8 bases fit TRBD2. There are 15 residues in the CDR3. CDR1 and CDR2 (germline): SGHKS, YYEKEE (reference sequence). V dropped 3 bases and J dropped 6; count of bases not matched to a gene: 8. Here the CDR3 DNA reads TGTGCCAGCAGCTGGCCGGGACTAGGCGGCAATGAGCAGTTCTTC. Amino acid sequence: CASSWPGLGGNEQFF.

V is TRBV28 and J is TRBJ2-3; TRBD1 might be the D (5 bases). CDR3 length: 17 amino acids. Deletions cut 5 bases from V and 2 bases from J, with 20 bases between. Germline V gene sequence: CDR1 MDHEN, CDR2 SYDVKM. The CDR3 DNA follows: TGTGCCAGCAGTCCGGCTTTGGGGCGCCGTACCACAGATACGCAGTATTTT. This encodes CASSPALGRRTTDTQYF.

This clonotype was seen a few times. The chain employs TRBV4-2 and TRBJ2-5; 15 bases agree with TRBD2. This CDR3 is built from 15 residues. Germline CDR1 LGHNA, CDR2 YNFKEQ. The V segment lost 8 bases and the J segment 1 base; nucleotides outside the gene matches: 2. The CDR3 bases are TGTGCCAGCGGGGGACTAGCGGGGGGCCAAGAGACCCAGTACTTC. Translated: CASGGLAGGQETQYF.

This clonotype has at least ten counts. The rearrangement uses TRBV12-3 or TRBV12-4 and TRBJ1-2; D is undetermined. Trimming pared 0 bases from V and 6 bases from J, leaving 11 bases between. The CDR3 has 14 residues. The CDR3 region is CASSLAWVNDGYTF. CDR3 DNA sequence: TGTGCCAGCAGTTTAGCATGGGTGAACGATGGCTACACCTTC.

This clonotype was detected ten times or more. The genes are TRBV6-5 and TRBJ1-2; D gene uncertain. V was trimmed by 6 bases and J by 4 bases, leaving 15 bases between them. CDR3 length equals 14 residues. Germline CDR1 MNHEY, CDR2 SVGAGI. This CDR3 reads CASRLPRAFYGYTF. The CDR3, as DNA: TGTGCCAGCAGGCTCCCCCGTGCTTTCTATGGCTACACCTTC.

This chain joins TRBV20-1 and TRBJ1-3; D unclear. Between the trimmed V and J ends, which lost 4 bases and 3 bases, there was a span of 13 bases. The CDR3 consists of 14 residues. CDR1 and CDR2 (germline): DFQATT, SNEGSKA (reference sequence). CDR3 in amino acids: CSANPPGVGNTIYF. The DNA for the CDR3 is TGCAGTGCTAATCCCCCGGGAGTTGGAAACACCATATATTTT.

This clonotype showed up many times. The rearrangement uses TRBV3-1 and TRBJ2-1; 9 bases align to TRBD2. CDR3 size: 13 residues. Germline V gene lookup returns CDR1 LGHDT and CDR2 YNNKEL (reference sequence). Losses at the gene ends were 4 bases for V and 7 bases for J; bases not matched to a gene: 2. Here the CDR3 DNA reads TGTGCCAGCAGCCTTAGCGGGAGTAATGAGCAGTTCTTC. It is translated as CASSLSGSNEQFF.

The V and J genes are TRBV7-9 and TRBJ1-4; no reliable D call. Germline V lookup: CDR1 SEHNR, CDR2 FQNEAQ (reference sequence). With 1 base removed from V and 7 bases from J, the gap between germline ends came to 4 bases. The CDR3 consists of 12 residues. CDR3 DNA: TGTGCCAGCAGCTTAGAAGCTGAAAAACTGTTTTTT. Translation gives CASSLEAEKLFF.

Points on this clonotype: Given a far larger clone just one base away, this is likely a sequencing read error. The V gene is TRBV11-2, the J gene TRBJ2-7, with 10 bases lining up with TRBD1. CDR1 and CDR2 (germline): SGHAT, FQNNGV. This CDR3 is 14 amino acids long. The CDR3 nucleotides read TGTGCCGGCAGCTCTGGACAGGGGGCCTACGAGCAGTACTTC. Translated, it gives CAGSSGQGAYEQYF. Variable domain in full (rest from reference TRBV11-2 and TRBJ2-7): EAGVAQSPRYKIIEKRQSVAFWCNPISGHATLYWYQQILGQGPKLLIQFQNNGVVDDSQLPKDRFSAERLKGVDSTLKIQPAKLEDSAVYLCAGSSGQGAYEQYFGPGTRLTVT.

This clonotype occurred a few times. This chain joins TRBV6-2 or TRBV6-3 and TRBJ2-7, with D possibly TRBD1 on 6 matching bases. Trimming removed 2 bases at V and 2 bases at J, with 10 bases between. The CDR3 has 14 residues. CDR1 MNHEY and CDR2 SVGEGT come from the germline V gene. The CDR3 nucleotides read TGTGCCAGCAGTTACGGGGGCGGTCCCTACGAGCAGTACTTC. Its protein product is CASSYGGGPYEQYF.

The sample holds a few counts of this clonotype. This sequence joins TRBV20-1 and TRBJ2-5; 9 bases agree with TRBD2. Losses at the gene ends were 5 bases for V and 4 bases for J; bases not matched to a gene: 11. The germline V gene encodes CDR1 DFQATT and CDR2 SNEGSKA (reference sequence). The CDR3 has 15 residues. The CDR3 DNA reads as TGCAGTGCTGCCCGTGGTAGCGGGGGAGTAGAGACCCAGTACTTC. Protein product: CSAARGSGGVETQYF.

This clonotype came up many times. The rearrangement joins TRBV28 to TRBJ2-7; D remains unclear. Trimming left V 1 base short and J 6 bases short, with 4 bases between. CDR1 and CDR2 (germline): MDHEN, SYDVKM. The CDR3 consists of 11 residues. CDR3 sequence: CASSLFGEQYF. Written as DNA, the CDR3 is TGTGCCAGCAGTTTATTTGGCGAGCAGTACTTC.

The genes are TRBV20-1 and TRBJ2-3; 8 bases are a match to TRBD2. This CDR3 has 14 amino acids. Trimming took 0 bases from V and 5 from J; bases not matched to a gene: 4. Germline CDR1 and CDR2: DFQATT and SNEGSKA (reference sequence). This CDR3 is CSARDGGRKDTQYF. CDR3 DNA sequence: TGCAGTGCTAGAGATGGCGGGAGGAAAGATACGCAGTATTTT.

This clonotype turned up a few times. The gene calls are TRBV7-9 and TRBJ1-1; D uncertain. The germline V gene encodes CDR1 SEHNR and CDR2 FQNEAQ (reference sequence). The CDR3 extends over 11 amino acids. V was clipped by 3 bases and J by 7 bases, with 6 bases between them. CDR3 in amino acids: CASSFVNEAFF. The CDR3 DNA reads as TGTGCCAGCAGCTTCGTCAATGAAGCTTTCTTT.

This clonotype occurred many times. This chain connects TRBV7-9 to TRBJ2-3; perhaps TRBD2 as D (6 bases). The CDR3 is 14 residues long. V was trimmed by 7 bases and J by 2 bases, leaving 13 bases between them. Per germline, CDR1 SEHNR and CDR2 FQNEAQ (reference sequence). The CDR3, as DNA: TGTGCCAGCAAAGGGACTTCTATCACAGATACGCAGTATTTT. Its translation: CASKGTSITDTQYF. The full variable domain, its missing parts supplied by reference TRBV7-9 and TRBJ2-3, is DTGVSQNPRHKITKRGQNVTFRCDPISEHNRLYWYRQTLGQGPEFLTYFQNEAQLEKSRLLSDRFSAERPKGSFSTLEIQRTEQGDSAMYLCASKGTSITDTQYFGPGTRLTVL.

In this sample, this clonotype turned up many times. The gene calls are TRBV20-1 and TRBJ1-1; D ambiguous. CDR3 size: 12 residues. Trimming removed 7 bases at V and 0 bases at J, with 9 bases between. Germline V CDR1 and CDR2: DFQATT, SNEGSKA (reference sequence). The CDR3 DNA reads TGCAGTGTTCCCGGCCTGAACACTGAAGCTTTCTTT. This sequence encodes CSVPGLNTEAFF.

A few counts support this clonotype. The chain recombines TRBV28 with TRBJ1-5; no clear D. Germline values: CDR1 MDHEN, CDR2 SYDVKM. The V end was cut by 4 bases, the J end by 5 bases, with 6 bases between. This CDR3 spans 12 amino acids. The CDR3: CASSSEDQPQHF. CDR3 DNA sequence: TGTGCCAGCAGTTCCGAAGATCAGCCCCAGCATTTT.

This clonotype came up many times. This chain connects TRBV7-2 to TRBJ1-1; D perhaps matches TRBD1 (5 bases). V dropped 2 bases and J dropped 5 bases, with 15 bases sitting between them. The CDR3 is made up of 15 amino acids. Germline lookup yields CDR1 SGHTA and CDR2 FQGNSA. This CDR3 reads CASSLRSHKGTEAFF. DNA for the CDR3: TGTGCCAGCAGCTTACGCTCACACAAGGGGACTGAAGCTTTCTTT.

This clonotype has just a few counts. The rearrangement joins TRBV28 to TRBJ2-1; D not resolved. The CDR3 has 14 amino acids. V was shortened by 2 bases and J by 4 bases, with 9 bases between the two germline ends. Looked up from germline, CDR1 is MDHEN and CDR2 is SYDVKM. The CDR3 loop reads CASSLGLQYNEQFF. CDR3 bases: TGTGCCAGCAGTTTAGGCCTCCAATACAATGAGCAGTTCTTC. Based on the CDR3 plus reference TRBV28 and TRBJ2-1, the full variable domain is DVKVTQSSRYLVKRTGEKVFLECVQDMDHENMFWYRQDPGLGLRLIYFSYDVKMKEKGDIPEGYSVSREKKERFSLILESASTNQTSMYLCASSLGLQYNEQFFGPGTRLTVL.

Worth noting for this clonotype: This could be a read error, since a much larger clone is one nucleotide away. The V and J genes are TRBV6-5 and TRBJ1-5; D is perhaps TRBD1 (6 bases). CDR1 and CDR2 from the germline V gene are MNHEY and SVGAGI. CDR3 length equals 15 residues. The CDR3 spells CASRYSQGRIQPQHF. CDR3 sequence (DNA): TGTGCCAGCAGATACTCCCAGGGGAGGATTCAGCCCCAGCATTTT.

This clonotype came up a few times. This chain connects TRBV13 to TRBJ2-3; weak D call: TRBD2 (5 bases). The CDR3 has 15 residues. Germline loops: CDR1 PRHDT, CDR2 FYEKMQ (reference sequence). With 5 bases removed from V and 2 bases from J, the gap between germline ends came to 14 bases. CDR3 sequence (DNA): TGTGCCAGCAGCCCCGGAGGTACTTCCACAGATACGCAGTATTTT. Encoded protein: CASSPGGTSTDTQYF.